This is a list of T cell receptor beta chains from one sample in a study of Ad26.COV2.S vaccination and SARS-CoV-2 variants. Clones were sequenced by immunoSEQ multiplex PCR, and TCRdb holds only the in-frame ones, with some missing. The table shows about 430,000 clones, with 90% occurring only once. This specimen consisted of peripheral blood, obtained in a trial of Ad26.COV2.S vaccine versus placebo. These receptors were taken from a person aged 18 to 65 who received the Ad26.COV2.S COVID-19 vaccine or a placebo. Both conserved end residues are part of each CDR3. A D gene is named only where the DNA matches it firmly. Size tells how often a clone was seen (once, few, many) or the class of an expanded clone, and some rows leave it out.

CDR3 DNA: TGTGCCAGCAGCTTAGCAGGGGGTGATGAAGCTTTCTTT
CDR3 protein: CASSLAGGDEAFF
clone size: -
J gene: TRBJ1-1
V gene: TRBV11-2
D gene: TRBD1

CDR3 DNA: TGTGCCAGCAGCCCCGGGACAGGGGTTGGCTACGAGCAGTACTTC
CDR3 protein: CASSPGTGVGYEQYF
clone size: -
J gene: TRBJ2-7
V gene: TRBV6-6
D gene: TRBD1

CDR3 DNA: TGCGCCAGCAGCTTGCGGTCAGGGACGAACACCGGGGAGCTGTTTTTT
CDR3 protein: CASSLRSGTNTGELFF
clone size: -
J gene: TRBJ2-2
V gene: TRBV5-1
D gene: -

CDR3 DNA: TGCGCCAGCAGCATCGTCCCGGGACTAGCGGGAGCGACAGATACGCAGTATTTT
CDR3 protein: CASSIVPGLAGATDTQYF
clone size: few
J gene: TRBJ2-3
V gene: TRBV5-1
D gene: TRBD2

CDR3 DNA: TGTGCCACCAGCAGCTCACTTCGAGGGGGGACTACTTTATACAATGAGCAATTCTTC
CDR3 protein: CATSSSLRGGTTLYNEQFF
clone size: -
J gene: TRBJ2-1
V gene: TRBV15
D gene: -

CDR3 DNA: TGTGCCAGCAGTTACGTCGGCGGAACCTACGAGCAGTACTTC
CDR3 protein: CASSYVGGTYEQYF
clone size: once
J gene: TRBJ2-7
V gene: TRBV6-5
D gene: -

CDR3 DNA: TGTGCCAGCAGCCTAGCGGGAGGGTTCTACAATGAGCAGTTCTTC
CDR3 protein: CASSLAGGFYNEQFF
clone size: -
J gene: TRBJ2-1
V gene: TRBV5-4
D gene: TRBD2

CDR3 DNA: TGTGCCAGCAGCCAAGGGACCCGCAGGGGCGGGGAGCTGTTTTTT
CDR3 protein: CASSQGTRRGGELFF
clone size: -
J gene: TRBJ2-2
V gene: TRBV7-9
D gene: -

CDR3 DNA: TGTGCCAGCAGCCAGGGGTTGTCGAACATTCAGTACTTC
CDR3 protein: CASSQGLSNIQYF
clone size: -
J gene: TRBJ2-4
V gene: TRBV11-2
D gene: -

CDR3 DNA: TGTGCCAGCAGCTTGGGTATAGCGGGAAAATCAAACTGCGAGGAGTACTTC
CDR3 protein: CASSLGIAGKSNCEEYF
clone size: -
J gene: TRBJ2-7
V gene: TRBV7-9
D gene: TRBD2

CDR3 DNA: TGTGCCAGCAGCGTGGATCCAGGGATATATGATGGCTACACCTTC
CDR3 protein: CASSVDPGIYDGYTF
clone size: -
J gene: TRBJ1-2
V gene: TRBV7-9
D gene: -

CDR3 DNA: TGTGCCAGCTCACCAGCGGGACAGGGGGCGGGGGAGCAGTACTTC
CDR3 protein: CASSPAGQGAGEQYF
clone size: -
J gene: TRBJ2-7
V gene: TRBV18
D gene: TRBD1

CDR3 DNA: TGTGCCAGCAGCCTAAGCGGGTATGACAATGAGCAGTTCTTC
CDR3 protein: CASSLSGYDNEQFF
clone size: once
J gene: TRBJ2-1
V gene: TRBV3-1/TRBV3-2
D gene: -

CDR3 DNA: TGTGCCAGCAGCCAAGAGGGGACTAGCCTCTACGAGCAGTACTTC
CDR3 protein: CASSQEGTSLYEQYF
clone size: -
J gene: TRBJ2-7
V gene: TRBV3-1/TRBV3-2
D gene: TRBD2

CDR3 DNA: TGTGCCAGCAGCTTAGCGGATCGGGAGACCCAGTACTTC
CDR3 protein: CASSLADRETQYF
clone size: -
J gene: TRBJ2-5
V gene: TRBV11-2
D gene: -

CDR3 DNA: TGTGCCAGCCGTGTAGGGAACCTCTCTGGAAACACCATATATTTT
CDR3 protein: CASRVGNLSGNTIYF
clone size: -
J gene: TRBJ1-3
V gene: TRBV7-9
D gene: -

CDR3 DNA: TGTGCCTGGAGTGTGGGGTGGGGACAGGGAAGAAATGGCTACACCTTC
CDR3 protein: CAWSVGWGQGRNGYTF
clone size: -
J gene: TRBJ1-2
V gene: TRBV30
D gene: TRBD1

CDR3 DNA: TGTGCCAGCAGTTTATCGGACGGGGAGACCTACGAGCAGTACTTC
CDR3 protein: CASSLSDGETYEQYF
clone size: once
J gene: TRBJ2-7
V gene: TRBV27
D gene: -

CDR3 DNA: TGTGCCAGCAGTCGGATTTCTAGCGGACGAACCTACGAGCAGTACTTC
CDR3 protein: CASSRISSGRTYEQYF
clone size: -
J gene: TRBJ2-7
V gene: TRBV28
D gene: TRBD2

CDR3 DNA: TGTGCCAGCAGTTACCGGACAGGGAATAGCAATCAGCCCCAGCATTTT
CDR3 protein: CASSYRTGNSNQPQHF
clone size: -
J gene: TRBJ1-5
V gene: TRBV6-6
D gene: TRBD1

CDR3 DNA: TGTGCCAGCAGAAGGGTGAACACTGAAGCTTTCTTT
CDR3 protein: CASRRVNTEAFF
clone size: -
J gene: TRBJ1-1
V gene: TRBV6-5
D gene: -

CDR3 DNA: TGCAGTGCTAGAGTTGGGAAGACCCAGTACTTC
CDR3 protein: CSARVGKTQYF
clone size: -
J gene: TRBJ2-5
V gene: TRBV20-1
D gene: -

CDR3 DNA: TGTGCCTGGAGTGTTGGTCTCGAAGAGACCCAGTACTTC
CDR3 protein: CAWSVGLEETQYF
clone size: -
J gene: TRBJ2-5
V gene: TRBV30
D gene: -

CDR3 DNA: TGCGCCAGCAGCCAAGATTGGGCGGGAGGTGGCACCGGGGAGCTGTTTTTT
CDR3 protein: CASSQDWAGGGTGELFF
clone size: -
J gene: TRBJ2-2
V gene: TRBV4-1
D gene: TRBD2

CDR3 DNA: TGTGCCAGCAGGGGGGGCAGGGGGCATGCTAATGAAAAACTGTTTTTT
CDR3 protein: CASRGGRGHANEKLFF
clone size: -
J gene: TRBJ1-4
V gene: TRBV11-2
D gene: TRBD1

CDR3 DNA: TGTGCCAGCAGCCAAGAGTGGCCGGGAGTTGAGGAGCAGTTCTTC
CDR3 protein: CASSQEWPGVEEQFF
clone size: -
J gene: TRBJ2-1
V gene: TRBV3-1/TRBV3-2
D gene: -

CDR3 DNA: TGCGCCAGCAGCCTTTCCATAGCCTACGAGCAGTACTTC
CDR3 protein: CASSLSIAYEQYF
clone size: -
J gene: TRBJ2-7
V gene: TRBV4-3
D gene: -

CDR3 DNA: TGTGCCAGCAGCTCCCTACTAGCTTCAGAGACCCAGTACTTC
CDR3 protein: CASSSLLASETQYF
clone size: -
J gene: TRBJ2-5
V gene: TRBV7-2
D gene: -

CDR3 DNA: TGTGCCACCTCGGACAACCCACTTCCATCCTACAATGAGCAGTTCTTC
CDR3 protein: CATSDNPLPSYNEQFF
clone size: -
J gene: TRBJ2-1
V gene: TRBV19
D gene: -

CDR3 DNA: TGTGCCAGCAGCTTATCTATCGGGGGTGACACAGATACGCAGTATTTT
CDR3 protein: CASSLSIGGDTDTQYF
clone size: -
J gene: TRBJ2-3
V gene: TRBV7-2
D gene: -

CDR3 DNA: TGCAGCGCCGCCGGACAGAAGCTTAATGAGCAGTTCTTC
CDR3 protein: CSAAGQKLNEQFF
clone size: -
J gene: TRBJ2-1
V gene: TRBV29-1
D gene: -